The sequence of this T cell receptor (beta chain) was determined in a study of regulatory T cells in long-lasting Graves disease. General study findings and limits: New patients shared fewer public clonotypes (roughly 990) than persistent patients did (roughly 2,500). TRBV28, TRBJ1-2 and TRBJ2-5 were favored in persistent disease.

Libraries of TCR beta came from iRepertoire HTBI primers plus Arm-PCR of CDR3 regions. Via MiXCR, TCRdb re-called the multiplex PCR reads, giving one row per CDR3 protein. The sample includes some 370,000 distinct CDR3 sequences, roughly 20% seen only once; the top ten take approximately 30%. This CDR3 is built from 15 residues. Germline CDR1 is MDHEN and CDR2 is SYDVKM. V was clipped by 3 bases and J by 0 bases, with 11 bases between them. This clonotype was detected ten times or more. Antigen unknown. This sample's time point: persistent/refractory GD, antithyroid drugs over 5 years with positive TRAb. The TCR library was prepared using RNA isolated from PBMCs. Patients were enrolled at an endocrinology department in Xi'an, China.

The TCR comes from a woman in her forties with Graves disease. The material sequenced was peripheral blood mononuclear cells (PBMCs), taken when the disease was refractory, from a patient treated with antithyroid drugs. The chain recombines TRBV28 with TRBJ2-5; D might be TRBD2 (6 bases). CDR3 sequence (DNA): TGTGCCAGCAGTTTTGTAGCGGCCTACCAAGAGACCCAGTACTTC. The encoded protein is CASSFVAAYQETQYF.